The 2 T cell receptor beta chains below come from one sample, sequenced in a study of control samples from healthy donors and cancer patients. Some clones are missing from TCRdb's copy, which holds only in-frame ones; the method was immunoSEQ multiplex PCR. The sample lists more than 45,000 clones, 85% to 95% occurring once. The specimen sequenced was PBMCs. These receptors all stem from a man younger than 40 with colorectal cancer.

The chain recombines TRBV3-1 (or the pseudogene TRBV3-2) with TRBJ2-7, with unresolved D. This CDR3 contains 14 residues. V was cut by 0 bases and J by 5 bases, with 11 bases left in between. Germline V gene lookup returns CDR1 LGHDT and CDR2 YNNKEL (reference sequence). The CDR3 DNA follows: TGTGCCAGCAGCCAAGATCCCCATACGAACGAGCAGTACGTC. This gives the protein CASSQDPHTNEQYV.

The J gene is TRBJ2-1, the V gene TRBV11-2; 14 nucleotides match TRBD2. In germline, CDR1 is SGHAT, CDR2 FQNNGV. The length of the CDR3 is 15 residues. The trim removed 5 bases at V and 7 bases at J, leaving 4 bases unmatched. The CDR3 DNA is TGTGCCAGCAGCCCCCGACTAGCGGGGGGGAATGAGCAGTTCTTC. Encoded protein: CASSPRLAGGNEQFF.